These T cell receptor beta chains were read from a single sample in a study of cytomegalovirus exposure and HLA in healthy donors. Profiling relied on immunoSEQ multiplex PCR, and the TCRdb table lists in-frame clones only, not all of them. The sample records roughly 70,000 clones, around 78% being singletons. Material for sequencing was PBMCs. These TCRs come from a man over 45 in good health and CMV-seronegative. Each CDR3 is given with its conserved first and last residue. The D gene is left open where the match is weak. A row's size may be missing; if present it is once, few, many or a size class.

J	size	V	D	CDR3	DNA
TRBJ2-1	NA	TRBV10-1	TRBD1	CASSAPGQGGYNEQFF	TGCGCCAGCAGTGCCCCCGGACAGGGGGGATACAATGAGCAGTTCTTC
TRBJ2-7	few	TRBV27	NA	CASRIIDSSQEQYF	TGTGCCAGCAGAATCATAGACAGCTCCCAGGAGCAGTACTTC
TRBJ2-7	few	TRBV19	NA	CASSANRATEQYF	TGTGCCAGTAGTGCAAACAGGGCAACCGAGCAGTACTTC
TRBJ1-1	once	TRBV14	NA	CASSQVLNTEAFF	TGTGCCAGCAGCCAAGTCTTGAACACTGAAGCTTTCTTT
TRBJ1-1	NA	TRBV30	NA	CAWSRDNLRGEAFF	TGTGCCTGGTCTCGGGACAACTTAAGGGGGGAAGCTTTCTTT
TRBJ2-7	NA	TRBV25-1	TRBD1	CASSEAGTVYEQYF	TGTGCCAGCAGTGAAGCCGGGACAGTCTACGAGCAGTACTTC
TRBJ1-3	once	TRBV9	NA	CASSHGGRNTIYF	TGTGCCAGCAGCCACGGGGGACGAAACACCATATATTTT
TRBJ1-1	NA	TRBV5-1	TRBD1	CASSDRGRTEAFF	TGCGCCAGCAGCGACAGGGGGCGCACTGAAGCTTTCTTT
TRBJ1-1	few	TRBV6-5	TRBD1	CASRRGGLNTEAFF	TGTGCCAGCAGGCGAGGGGGCCTGAACACTGAAGCTTTCTTT
TRBJ1-2	NA	TRBV28	NA	CASSFEVYGYTF	TGTGCCAGCAGTTTTGAGGTCTATGGCTACACCTTC
TRBJ2-5	NA	TRBV6-1	TRBD1	CASSGGQGRETQYF	TGTGCCAGCAGTGGGGGACAGGGGCGGGAGACCCAGTACTTC
TRBJ2-1	once	TRBV10-3	TRBD1	CASWSDRGPDEQFF	TGTGCCAGCTGGTCGGACAGGGGGCCGGATGAGCAGTTCTTC
TRBJ2-7	NA	TRBV7-9	TRBD1	CASSQDRENEQYF	TGTGCCAGCAGCCAAGACAGGGAGAACGAGCAGTACTTC
TRBJ2-1	NA	TRBV10-1	TRBD2	CASSEFAGASYNEQFF	TGCGCCAGCAGTGAGTTTGCGGGAGCATCCTACAATGAGCAGTTCTTC
TRBJ1-4	NA	TRBV6-5	TRBD1	CASSDRGGEKLFF	TGTGCCAGCAGCGACAGGGGAGGGGAAAAACTGTTTTTT
TRBJ1-5	NA	TRBV28	TRBD1	CASSSQGQGYQPQHF	TGTGCCAGCAGTTCACAGGGACAGGGTTATCAGCCCCAGCATTTT
TRBJ2-1	NA	TRBV11-2	NA	CASSLASAEYNEQFF	TGTGCCAGCAGCTTAGCTAGCGCCGAATACAATGAGCAGTTCTTC
TRBJ2-7	medium-sized	TRBV5-1	TRBD2	CASSLELAGGREQYF	TGCGCCAGCAGCTTGGAACTAGCGGGGGGGCGCGAGCAGTACTTC
TRBJ2-5	NA	TRBV2	NA	CASSEDRAGYNQETQYF	TGTGCCAGCAGTGAAGATAGGGCAGGGTATAACCAAGAGACCCAGTACTTC
TRBJ1-3	once	TRBV4-2	NA	CASSPKGTGGNTIYF	TGTGCCAGCAGCCCCAAAGGAACAGGGGGAAACACCATATATTTT
TRBJ2-7	once	TRBV30	TRBD2	CAWSSGGAITYEQYF	TGTGCCTGGAGTAGCGGGGGGGCGATTACCTACGAGCAGTACTTC
TRBJ1-2	NA	TRBV6-1	TRBD1	CASSVVGQGYGYTF	TGTGCCAGCAGTGTCGTGGGACAGGGCTATGGCTACACCTTC
TRBJ2-1	NA	TRBV7-2	TRBD2	CASSLLRGLAGGGDEQFF	TGTGCCAGCAGCTTACTTCGCGGACTAGCGGGGGGAGGGGATGAGCAGTTCTTC
TRBJ1-2	NA	TRBV10-3	NA	CAIRSGVGQLSAYGYTF	TGTGCCATCAGATCCGGGGTCGGCCAACTATCTGCCTATGGCTACACCTTC
TRBJ2-7	NA	TRBV5-1	NA	CASSFTTTYEQYF	TGCGCCAGCAGCTTTACGACAACCTACGAGCAGTACTTC
TRBJ2-5	NA	TRBV27	TRBD2	CASSLAGAILQETQYF	TGTGCCAGCAGTTTGGCGGGAGCTATCCTCCAGGAGACCCAGTACTTC
TRBJ1-1	NA	TRBV5-1	TRBD1	CASSRQGGNTEAFF	TGCGCCAGCAGCCGACAGGGGGGGAACACTGAAGCTTTCTTT
TRBJ2-7	NA	TRBV2	NA	CASSYSDSPTYEQYF	TGTGCCAGCAGTTACTCGGACAGCCCGACCTACGAGCAGTACTTC
TRBJ2-1	NA	TRBV11-3	TRBD2	CASSSYGGEKAWDEQFF	TGTGCCAGCAGCTCTTATGGGGGGGAGAAAGCGTGGGATGAGCAGTTCTTC
TRBJ1-4	NA	TRBV5-6	NA	CASSLRSPATNEKLFF	TGTGCCAGCAGCCTGAGGTCACCTGCAACTAATGAAAAACTGTTTTTT
TRBJ2-2	NA	TRBV2	NA	CATKSDSNTGELFF	TGTGCCACCAAGTCAGACAGCAACACCGGGGAGCTGTTTTTT
TRBJ2-1	NA	TRBV18	TRBD2	CASSPPSSGGKGYNEQFF	TGTGCCAGCTCACCCCCCTCTAGCGGGGGGAAGGGGTACAATGAGCAGTTCTTC
TRBJ1-2	NA	TRBV19	TRBD1	CASSTLWTGDGYTF	TGTGCCAGTAGTACCCTCTGGACAGGAGATGGCTACACCTTC
TRBJ1-1	NA	TRBV19	NA	CASRGRGLTEAFF	TGTGCCAGTAGGGGTCGAGGACTCACTGAAGCTTTCTTT
TRBJ2-5	NA	TRBV4-3	TRBD2	CASSQETGLAGGEVQYF	TGCGCCAGCAGCCAAGAAACGGGGTTAGCGGGAGGGGAGGTCCAGTACTTC
TRBJ2-5	NA	TRBV18	NA	CASSPNLIRGAQETQYF	TGTGCCAGCTCACCTAACTTGATCAGGGGGGCCCAAGAGACCCAGTACTTC
TRBJ1-5	NA	TRBV27	TRBD1	CASSLDRGSSNSNQPQHF	TGTGCCAGCAGTTTGGACAGGGGAAGTTCAAATAGCAATCAGCCCCAGCATTTT
TRBJ2-1	NA	TRBV7-9	NA	CASSLINAASYNEQFF	TGTGCCAGCAGCTTAATTAATGCGGCCTCCTACAATGAGCAGTTCTTC
TRBJ1-1	NA	TRBV19	NA	CASSWGLGTEAFF	TGTGCCAGTAGTTGGGGGCTTGGCACTGAAGCTTTCTTT
TRBJ1-1	NA	TRBV5-1	NA	CASSLRFPDTEAFF	TGCGCCAGCAGCTTGCGGTTCCCGGACACTGAAGCTTTCTTT
TRBJ1-1	NA	TRBV18	NA	CASSPKTGTEAFF	TGTGCCAGCTCACCCAAGACGGGCACTGAAGCTTTCTTT
TRBJ1-1	few	TRBV18	NA	CASSPTRNTEAFF	TGTGCCAGCTCACCAACGCGGAACACTGAAGCTTTCTTT
TRBJ1-4	few	TRBV6-5	TRBD1	CASSYSGTAGNEKLFF	TGTGCCAGCAGTTACTCCGGGACAGCCGGGAATGAAAAACTGTTTTTT
TRBJ2-2	NA	TRBV13	NA	CASSTGNSGELFF	TGTGCCAGCAGCACAGGAAACTCCGGGGAGCTGTTTTTT
TRBJ1-4	NA	TRBV6-5	NA	CASSYSRTNEKLFF	TGTGCCAGCAGTTACTCGAGGACTAATGAAAAACTGTTTTTT
TRBJ1-1	NA	TRBV18	NA	CASSPLNTEAFF	TGTGCCAGCTCACCATTAAACACTGAAGCTTTCTTT
TRBJ1-3	NA	TRBV6-5	TRBD1	CASSYSRGQGGNTIYF	TGTGCCAGCAGTTACTCAAGGGGGCAGGGTGGAAACACCATATATTTT
TRBJ1-2	NA	TRBV6-5	NA	CASSPGTHGHYGYTF	TGTGCCAGCAGTCCCGGGACACACGGACACTATGGCTACACCTTC